This T cell receptor beta chain was sequenced for a study of CD8 T cell repertoires and HIV-1 epitope variants. Overall study: Separate wells received one of Twenty-five Gag or Nef variant peptides.

Study findings and constraints: Four or five clonotypes recognized Nef KF9, one HW9, none TAALDMSHF.

Of note for this clone: Its antigen is as yet unknown.

The protocol was immunoSEQ multiplex PCR, while the TCRdb copy is restricted to in-frame clones and leaves out a portion. This sample has about 5,200 clones, with about three fifths found just once. This receptor was identified in a male donor with HIV. Sequenced material: cultured CD8+ T cells derived from PBMCs.

The CDR3 sequence is CASSELAAYEQYF. The CDR3 DNA reads as TGTGCCAGCAGTGAACTAGCGGCCTACGAGCAGTACTTC. The chain carries TRBV2 and TRBJ2-7; TRBD2 matches 7 bases. Trimming cost V 2 bases and J 2 bases; bases outside gene matches: 0. Germline V CDR1 and CDR2: SNHLY, FYNNEI. The CDR3 loop spans 13 amino acids.